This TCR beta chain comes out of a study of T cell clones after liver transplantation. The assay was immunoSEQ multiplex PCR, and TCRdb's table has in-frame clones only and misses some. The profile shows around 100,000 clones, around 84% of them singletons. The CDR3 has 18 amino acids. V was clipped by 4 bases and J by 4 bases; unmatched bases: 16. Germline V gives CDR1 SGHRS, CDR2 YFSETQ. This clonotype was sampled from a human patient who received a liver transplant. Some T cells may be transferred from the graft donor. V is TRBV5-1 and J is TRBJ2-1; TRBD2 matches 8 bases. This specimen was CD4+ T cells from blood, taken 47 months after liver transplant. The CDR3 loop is CASSTPPFGGASYNEQFF. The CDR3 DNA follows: TGCGCCAGCAGCACGCCTCCCTTCGGGGGGGCGTCTTACAATGAGCAGTTCTTC.